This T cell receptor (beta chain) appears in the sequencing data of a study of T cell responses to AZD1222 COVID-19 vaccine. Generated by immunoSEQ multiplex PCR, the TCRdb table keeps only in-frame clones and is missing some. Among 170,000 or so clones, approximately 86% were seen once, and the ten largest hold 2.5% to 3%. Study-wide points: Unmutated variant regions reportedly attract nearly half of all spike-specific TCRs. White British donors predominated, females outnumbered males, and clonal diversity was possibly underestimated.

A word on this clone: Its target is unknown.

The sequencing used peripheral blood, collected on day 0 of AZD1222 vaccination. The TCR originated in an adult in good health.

CDR3 sequence: CASSTGQGLSYGYTF. Here the CDR3 DNA reads TGTGCCAGCAGCACGGGACAGGGGCTTTCCTATGGCTACACCTTC. This sequence joins TRBV5-5 and TRBJ1-2, with TRBD1 identical over 10 bases. V trimming: 4 bases; J trimming: 4 bases; junction bases outside the gene matches: 7. The CDR3 is 15 amino acids. The germline gives CDR1 SGHKS, CDR2 YYEKEE (reference sequence). The whole variable domain, filled in from reference TRBV5-5 and TRBJ1-2, reads DAGVTQSPTHLIKTRGQQVTLRCSPISGHKSVSWYQQVLGQGPQFIFQYYEKEERGRGNFPDRFSARQFPNYSSELNVNALLLGDSALYLCASSTGQGLSYGYTFGSGTRLTVV.